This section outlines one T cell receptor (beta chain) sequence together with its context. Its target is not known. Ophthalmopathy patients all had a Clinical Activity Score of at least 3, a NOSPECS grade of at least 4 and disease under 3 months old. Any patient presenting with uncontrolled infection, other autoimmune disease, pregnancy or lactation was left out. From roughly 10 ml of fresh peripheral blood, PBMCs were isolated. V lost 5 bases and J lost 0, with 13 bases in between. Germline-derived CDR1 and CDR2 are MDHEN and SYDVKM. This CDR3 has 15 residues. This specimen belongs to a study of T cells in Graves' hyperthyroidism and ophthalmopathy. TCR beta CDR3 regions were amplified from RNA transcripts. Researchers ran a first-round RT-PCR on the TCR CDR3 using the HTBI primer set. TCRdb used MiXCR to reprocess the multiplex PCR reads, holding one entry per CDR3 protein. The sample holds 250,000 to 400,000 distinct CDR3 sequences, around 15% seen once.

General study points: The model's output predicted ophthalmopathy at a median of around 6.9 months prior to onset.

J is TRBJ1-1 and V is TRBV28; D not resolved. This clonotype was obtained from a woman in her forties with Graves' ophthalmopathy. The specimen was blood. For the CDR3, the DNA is TGTGCCAGCAGTCCCCCCCGGGAGGTGAACACTGAAGCTTTCTTT. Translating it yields CASSPPREVNTEAFF. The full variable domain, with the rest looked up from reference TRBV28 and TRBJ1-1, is DVKVTQSSRYLVKRTGEKVFLECVQDMDHENMFWYRQDPGLGLRLIYFSYDVKMKEKGDIPEGYSVSREKKERFSLILESASTNQTSMYLCASSPPREVNTEAFFGQGTRLTVV.